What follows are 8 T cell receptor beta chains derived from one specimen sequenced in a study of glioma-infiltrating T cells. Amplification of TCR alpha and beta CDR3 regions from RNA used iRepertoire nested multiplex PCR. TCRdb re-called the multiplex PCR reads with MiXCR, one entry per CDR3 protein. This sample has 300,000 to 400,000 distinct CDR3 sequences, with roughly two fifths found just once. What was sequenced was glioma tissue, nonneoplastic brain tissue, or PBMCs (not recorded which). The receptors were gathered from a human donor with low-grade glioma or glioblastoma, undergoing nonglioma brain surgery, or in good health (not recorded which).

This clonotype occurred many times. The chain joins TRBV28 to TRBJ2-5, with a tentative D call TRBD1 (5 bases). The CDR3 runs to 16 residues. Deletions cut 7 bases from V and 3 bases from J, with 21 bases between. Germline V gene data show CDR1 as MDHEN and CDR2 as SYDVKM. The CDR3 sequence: CASIQKGRGHKETQYF. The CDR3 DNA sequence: TGTGCCAGCATTCAGAAAGGAAGGGGCCACAAAGAGACCCAGTACTTC.

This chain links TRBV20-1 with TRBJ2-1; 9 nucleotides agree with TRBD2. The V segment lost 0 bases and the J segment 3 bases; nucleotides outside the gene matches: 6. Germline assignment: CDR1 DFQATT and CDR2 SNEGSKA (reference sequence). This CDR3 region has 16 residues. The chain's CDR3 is CSARDRGGRGYNEQFF. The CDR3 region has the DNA TGCAGTGCTAGAGATCGGGGCGGGAGGGGCTACAATGAGCAGTTCTTC.

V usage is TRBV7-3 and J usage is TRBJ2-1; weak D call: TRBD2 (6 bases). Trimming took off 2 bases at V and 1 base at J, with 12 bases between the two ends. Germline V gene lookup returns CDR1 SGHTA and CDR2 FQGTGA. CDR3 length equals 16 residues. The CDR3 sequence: CASSLVAGPSYNEQFF. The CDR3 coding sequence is TGTGCCAGCAGCTTAGTCGCGGGACCGTCCTACAATGAGCAGTTCTTC.

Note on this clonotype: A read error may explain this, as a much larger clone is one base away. The CDR3 region is CASSPADSYGYTF. CDR3 nucleotide sequence: TGTGCCAGCAGTCCAGCAGATTCCTATGGCTACACCTTC. The chain uses TRBV6-1 and TRBJ1-2, with no clear D. Germline V gives CDR1 MNHNS, CDR2 SASEGT. Trimming took 5 bases from V and 4 from J, leaving 11 bases between them. The CDR3 totals 13 residues.

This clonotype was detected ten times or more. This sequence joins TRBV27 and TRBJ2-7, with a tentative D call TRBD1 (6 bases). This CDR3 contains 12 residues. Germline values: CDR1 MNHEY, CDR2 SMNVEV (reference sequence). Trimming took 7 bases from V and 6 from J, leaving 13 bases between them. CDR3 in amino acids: CASNFLGGEQYF. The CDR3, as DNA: TGTGCCAGCAACTTCCTAGGGGGCGAGCAGTACTTC.

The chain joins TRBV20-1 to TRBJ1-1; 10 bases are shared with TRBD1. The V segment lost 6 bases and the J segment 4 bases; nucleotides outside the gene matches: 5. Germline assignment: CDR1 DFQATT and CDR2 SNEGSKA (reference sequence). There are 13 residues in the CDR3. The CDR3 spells CSALDRGGTEAFF. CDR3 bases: TGCAGTGCCCTGGACAGGGGGGGCACTGAAGCTTTCTTT.

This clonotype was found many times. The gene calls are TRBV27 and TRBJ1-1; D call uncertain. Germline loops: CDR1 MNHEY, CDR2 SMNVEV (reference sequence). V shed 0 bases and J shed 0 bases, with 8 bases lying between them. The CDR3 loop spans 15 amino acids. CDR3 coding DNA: TGTGCCAGCAGTTTATCCCCAGGCGTGAACACTGAAGCTTTCTTT. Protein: CASSLSPGVNTEAFF.

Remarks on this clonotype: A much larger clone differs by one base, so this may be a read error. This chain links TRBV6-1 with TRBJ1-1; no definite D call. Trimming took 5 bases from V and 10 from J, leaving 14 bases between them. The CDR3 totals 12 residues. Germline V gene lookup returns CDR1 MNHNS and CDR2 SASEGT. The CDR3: CASSQPGKGAFF. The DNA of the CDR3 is TGTGCCAGCAGTCAGCCCGGCAAGGGAGCTTTCTTT.